A single sample is the source of the 23 T cell receptor beta chains below, sequenced in a study of T-cell memory formation after mild COVID-19 (dated by TCRdb to about 2021). Preparation of the library involved 5' RACE. This sample was sequenced with an Illumina NovaSeq 6000. TCRdb reprocessed the public reads (quality trimming at Q25 with fastp, clone calling with MiXCR) and kept in-frame beta chains. Under each unique CDR3 protein, matching rows form one entry showing the most common genes and DNA. The sample has approximately 290,000 distinct CDR3 sequences on record, roughly a fifth of them singletons. In total, the top ten clones hold about 21% of the sample. Material for sequencing was PBMCs or a T cell subset sorted from them (not recorded which). The receptor set was obtained from a man aged 18-30 years who had mild COVID-19 (a few samples of this study predate the infection). The sample titles of this study are shuffled in the database, so cell type and time point are left out; the donor was told from shared clones.

This rearrangement joins TRBV7-9 to TRBJ1-1; the D is unclear. The CDR3 has 12 amino acids. V dropped 1 base and J dropped 10 bases, with 10 bases sitting between them. CDR1 SEHNR and CDR2 FQNEAQ come from the germline V gene (reference sequence). The CDR3 protein is CASSLGAGGAFF. CDR3 nucleotides: TGTGCCAGCAGCTTAGGGGCAGGCGGAGCTTTCTTT.

This clonotype showed up many times. This rearrangement joins TRBV7-2 to TRBJ1-1, with D unresolved. This CDR3 is 13 amino acids long. CDR1 SGHTA and CDR2 FQGNSA come from the germline V gene. Trimming removed 7 bases at V and 1 base at J, with 10 bases between. CDR3 sequence reads: CASTPQQNTEAFF. The CDR3 DNA sequence: TGTGCCAGCACCCCCCAACAGAACACTGAAGCTTTCTTT.

The V call is TRBV3-1, the J call TRBJ1-5, with D perhaps matching TRBD1 (5 bases). Germline loops: CDR1 LGHDT, CDR2 YNNKEL (reference sequence). V was shortened by 3 bases and J by 5 bases, with 8 bases between the two germline ends. There are 13 residues in the CDR3. CDR3 nucleotide sequence: TGTGCCAGCAGCCACACAGGCGATCAGCCCCAGCATTTT. This encodes CASSHTGDQPQHF. Filled out from reference TRBV3-1 and TRBJ1-5, the complete variable domain reads DTAVSQTPKYLVTQMGNDKSIKCEQNLGHDTMYWYKQDSKKFLKIMFSYNNKELIINETVPNRFSPKSPDKAHLNLHINSLELGDSAVYFCASSHTGDQPQHFGDGTRLSIL.

The gene calls are TRBV12-3 or TRBV12-4 and TRBJ2-1, with D possibly called TRBD1 or TRBD2 (6 bases each). CDR3 size: 13 residues. V was trimmed by 5 bases and J by 9 bases, leaving 14 bases between them. As DNA, the CDR3 is TGTGCCAGCAGTCCTCACGGGGGCTCTGAGCAGTTCTTC. This sequence encodes CASSPHGGSEQFF.

This clonotype was seen many times. The chain joins TRBV18 to TRBJ1-2, with 8 bases identical to TRBD1. Germline V gives CDR1 KGHSH, CDR2 LQKENI. After removal of 6 bases from V and 4 bases from J, the junction contained 4 bases not matched to a gene. This CDR3 spans 13 amino acids. The CDR3 DNA is TGTGCCAGCTCCTCAGACAGGGGCTATGGCTACACCTTC. It translates to CASSSDRGYGYTF.

The J gene is TRBJ2-2, the V gene TRBV20-1, with 11 bases matching TRBD2. The trim removed 4 bases at V and 6 bases at J, leaving 10 bases unmatched. The CDR3 has 16 residues. Germline CDR1 DFQATT, CDR2 SNEGSKA (reference sequence). The CDR3 DNA follows: TGCAGTGCTACTACCACTAGCGGGGGTCCAGCCGGGGAGCTGTTTTTT. It codes for CSATTTSGGPAGELFF.

The genes are TRBV12-5 and TRBJ2-4; D is tentatively TRBD1 or TRBD2 (5 bases each). In germline, CDR1 is LGHNT, CDR2 FRNRAP. The CDR3 is 15 residues long. V was trimmed by 8 bases and J by 0 bases, leaving 14 bases between them. The CDR3 region has the DNA TGTGCTAGTTGTTCCGGGGCAGTAGCCAAAAACATTCAGTACTTC. This sequence encodes CASCSGAVAKNIQYF.

There are a few counts of this clonotype. This chain links TRBV2 with TRBJ2-3, with 14 bases lining up with TRBD2. Germline trimming cut 6 bases from V and 6 bases from J; bases unmatched to any gene: 5. The CDR3 loop spans 15 amino acids. Germline CDR1 and CDR2: SNHLY and FYNNEI. The DNA for the CDR3 is TGTGCCAGCAGATCGACTAGCGGGGGGGCGGATACGCAGTATTTT. Residues: CASRSTSGGADTQYF.

This clonotype has only a few counts. V is TRBV9 and J is TRBJ1-6; TRBD1 might be the D (5 bases). The CDR3 loop spans 15 amino acids. Germline loops: CDR1 SGDLS, CDR2 YYNGEE. Trimming took 2 bases from V and 1 from J, leaving 7 bases between them. CDR3 in amino acids: CASSVDSSYNSPLHF. CDR3 DNA: TGTGCCAGCAGCGTCGACAGTTCCTATAATTCACCCCTCCACTTT.

A few counts support this clonotype. V and J are TRBV6-6 and TRBJ2-3; D remains ambiguous. Looked up from germline, CDR1 is MNHNY and CDR2 is SVGAGI (reference sequence). The CDR3 totals 11 residues. The V end lost 10 bases, the J end lost 6 bases, and 11 bases lay between the germline ends. CDR3: CATSFRDTQYF. CDR3 DNA sequence: TGTGCCACCTCGTTCCGGGATACGCAGTATTTT.

This clonotype was detected a few times. The chain combines TRBV7-6 with TRBJ2-5, with TRBD1 identical over 7 bases. Germline V gene data show CDR1 as SGHVS and CDR2 as FNYEAQ. The CDR3 has 12 residues. V lost 5 bases and J lost 5; bases outside the gene matches: 2. CDR3 sequence: CASSKQGETQYF. The CDR3 DNA follows: TGTGCCAGCAGCAAACAGGGGGAGACCCAGTACTTC.

This clonotype has only a few counts. The chain couples TRBV7-9 to TRBJ2-1; TRBD2 matches 11 bases. This CDR3 contains 15 residues. CDR1 and CDR2 from the germline V gene are SEHNR and FQNEAQ (reference sequence). Germline trimming cut 4 bases from V and 5 bases from J; bases unmatched to any gene: 4. CDR3 coding DNA: TGTGCCAGCAGCTCTCGACTAGCGGGGAACAATGAGCAGTTCTTC. This encodes CASSSRLAGNNEQFF.

This clonotype showed up just a few times. This chain links TRBV19 with TRBJ1-2, with 10 bases lining up with TRBD1. The trim removed 4 bases at V and 3 bases at J, leaving 2 bases unmatched. The CDR3 covers 14 residues. Germline CDR1 is LNHDA and CDR2 is SQIVND (reference sequence). CDR3 bases: TGTGCCAGTAGTAGGGACAGGGGATACTATGGCTACACCTTC. Amino acids: CASSRDRGYYGYTF.

V gene TRBV5-5 combines with J gene TRBJ1-1; D unresolved. CDR3 size: 15 residues. CDR1 SGHKS and CDR2 YYEKEE come from the germline V gene (reference sequence). The germline V and J ends were trimmed by 0 bases and 8 bases, with 17 bases remaining between them. The CDR3 is CASSLGRIPEKEAFF. CDR3 DNA sequence: TGTGCCAGCAGCTTGGGACGAATACCAGAAAAGGAAGCTTTCTTT.

This rearrangement joins TRBV27 to TRBJ1-6; D possibly corresponds to TRBD1 (5 bases). Germline values: CDR1 MNHEY, CDR2 SMNVEV (reference sequence). This CDR3 contains 14 residues. V was trimmed by 8 bases and J by 10 bases, leaving 18 bases between them. The CDR3 DNA reads as TGTGCCAGCGGCTCAAAAGGACACGGGTCACCCCTCCACTTT. Translation: CASGSKGHGSPLHF.

This clonotype has a count of ten or more. The V gene is TRBV12-3 or TRBV12-4, the J gene TRBJ2-7, with D possibly being TRBD1 (6 bases). The CDR3 covers 14 residues. Deletions cut 3 bases from V and 5 bases from J, with 14 bases between. The CDR3 region is CASSLGQGSNEQYV. The CDR3 region has the DNA TGTGCCAGCAGTTTGGGGCAGGGGTCGAACGAGCAGTACGTC.

This clonotype has only a few counts. The DNA of the CDR3 is TGCAGCGTTGTTAGGGATGGCGAGACCCAGTACTTC. Encoded protein: CSVVRDGETQYF. The gene calls are TRBV29-1 and TRBJ2-5; no clear D. The germline V and J ends were trimmed by 4 bases and 5 bases, with 11 bases remaining between them. The CDR3 consists of 12 residues. Germline V CDR1 and CDR2: SQVTM, ANQGSEA.

This clonotype occurred a few times. The chain uses TRBV20-1 and TRBJ1-1, with a possible D match to TRBD1 (5 bases). The CDR3 spans 14 residues. The germline V gene has CDR1 DFQATT and CDR2 SNEGSKA (reference sequence). Trimming pared 7 bases from V and 6 bases from J, leaving 21 bases between. The CDR3 is CSGGTPALLAEAFF. CDR3 bases: TGCAGTGGGGGGACGCCCGCACTTCTGGCTGAAGCTTTCTTT.

There are a few counts of this clonotype. This chain connects TRBV5-1 to TRBJ1-2; tentative D call: TRBD1 (6 bases). CDR3 length equals 13 residues. V lost 4 bases to trimming and J lost 4 bases, with 11 bases between them. CDR1 is SGHRS and CDR2 is YFSETQ in the germline V gene. The CDR3 region has the DNA TGCGCCAGCAGCGAGACAGGCCCCTATGGCTACACCTTC. It yields the protein CASSETGPYGYTF.

This clonotype was seen only a few times. The chain is built from TRBV29-1 and TRBJ2-3; D is ambiguous. The CDR3 runs 11 residues. The V end lost 7 bases, the J end lost 4 bases, and 9 bases lay between the germline ends. Germline V gene data show CDR1 as SQVTM and CDR2 as ANQGSEA. In DNA, the CDR3 is TGCAGCGCTGAGCCGTCAGATACGCAGTATTTT. Protein sequence: CSAEPSDTQYF.

V gene TRBV5-1 combines with J gene TRBJ2-7, with D unresolved. The CDR3 has 15 amino acids. V lost 1 base to trimming and J lost 2 bases, with 13 bases between them. Per the germline V gene, CDR1 is SGHRS and CDR2 is YFSETQ. Here the CDR3 DNA reads TGCGCCAGCAGCTTGTCCCCACAGAATGCCTACGAGCAGTACGTC. The encoded protein is CASSLSPQNAYEQYV.

The chain uses TRBV18 and TRBJ2-5, with D tentatively TRBD2 (5 bases). Germline CDR1 is KGHSH and CDR2 is LQKENI. With 6 bases removed from V and 1 base from J, the gap between germline ends came to 12 bases. The CDR3 covers 14 residues. The CDR3 DNA sequence: TGTGCCAGCTCCACTCCGGGGTCCCAAGAGACCCAGTACTTC. Translating gives CASSTPGSQETQYF.

This clonotype appeared a few times. V and J are TRBV6-5 and TRBJ2-5, with TRBD2 identical over 8 bases. Germline V gene sequence: CDR1 MNHEY, CDR2 SVGAGI. The CDR3 spans 13 residues. The ends lost 10 bases at V and 0 bases at J; junction bases unmatched: 4. CDR3 loop: CAILAEYQETQYF. CDR3 coding DNA: TGTGCCATACTAGCGGAGTACCAAGAGACCCAGTACTTC.